This T cell receptor beta chain was obtained from a study of preoperative IRX-2 immunotherapy in early breast cancer. This clone has only one observation. J was trimmed by 8 bases and V by 5 bases; bases with no gene match: 9. Germline V gives CDR1 SGHTA, CDR2 FQGNSA. CDR3 size: 15 residues. The method was immunoSEQ multiplex PCR; TCRdb's version includes in-frame clones alone and lacks a portion of them. This sample has some 59,000 clones, with approximately 94% found just once. Treatment denoted: preoperative locoregional IRX-2 cytokine immunotherapy. Patients received preoperative, locoregional IRX-2 cytokine immunotherapy in a phase Ib study.

The J gene is TRBJ2-2, the V gene TRBV7-2; TRBD1 matches at 9 bases. This specimen was taken from a patient treated with IRX-2 immunotherapy. The TCR comes from a human donor with breast cancer. The DNA of the CDR3 is TGTGCCAGCAGCAAAGAACAGGGGGCGGTAGGGGAGCTGTTTTTT. Amino acid sequence: CASSKEQGAVGELFF.